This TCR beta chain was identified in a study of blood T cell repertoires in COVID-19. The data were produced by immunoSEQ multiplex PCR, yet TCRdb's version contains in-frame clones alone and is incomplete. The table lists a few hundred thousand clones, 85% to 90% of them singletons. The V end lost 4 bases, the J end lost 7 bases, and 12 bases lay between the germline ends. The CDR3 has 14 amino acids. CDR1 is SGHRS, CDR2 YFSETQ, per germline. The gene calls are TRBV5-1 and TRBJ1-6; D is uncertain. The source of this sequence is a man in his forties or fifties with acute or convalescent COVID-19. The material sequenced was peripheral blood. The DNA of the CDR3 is TGCGCCAGCAGCCCCGATGCGTCCAATTCACCCCTCCACTTT. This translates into CASSPDASNSPLHF.